These 25 T cell receptor beta chains originate from one sample sequenced in a study of regulatory T cells in long-lasting Graves disease. Sequencing libraries for TCR beta were prepared with iRepertoire HTBI primers and Arm-PCR of CDR3 regions. TCRdb fed the multiplex PCR reads into MiXCR, producing one record per CDR3 protein. The sample has around 400,000 distinct CDR3 sequences; roughly 21% are singletons. Time point denoted: persistent/refractory GD, antithyroid drugs over 5 years with positive TRAb. PBMC RNA was the source of the TCR library. The source was peripheral blood mononuclear cells (PBMCs), collected when the disease was refractory, from a patient treated with antithyroid drugs. These receptors were taken from a female donor with Graves disease.

This chain uses TRBV6-2 or TRBV6-3 with TRBJ2-4; tentatively, D is TRBD1 (6 bases). The CDR3 loop spans 14 amino acids. V was pared by 2 bases and J by 1 base, with 6 bases between. Germline CDR1 and CDR2: MNHEY and SVGEGT. In nucleotides, the CDR3 is TGTGCCAGCAGTTACCAGGGGGCCAAAAACATTCAGTACTTC. Translation gives CASSYQGAKNIQYF.

This clonotype appeared many times. This chain connects TRBV29-1 to TRBJ1-5; TRBD1 might be the D (5 bases). This CDR3 region has 12 residues. V was trimmed by 7 bases and J by 9 bases, leaving 16 bases between them. Germline V CDR1 and CDR2: SQVTM, ANQGSEA. As DNA, the CDR3 is TGCAGCGCCGGAGGCCTGGGGGGGCCCCAGCATTTT. It codes for CSAGGLGGPQHF.

This clonotype came up many times. The rearrangement joins TRBV6-1 to TRBJ2-7; the D is unclear. This CDR3 is 13 amino acids long. Germline lookup yields CDR1 MNHNS and CDR2 SASEGT. Trimming stripped 4 bases from V and 1 base from J, with 8 bases between. CDR3 DNA: TGTGCCAGCAGTGGCCGCCGGTCCTACGAGCAGTACTTC. Encoded protein: CASSGRRSYEQYF.

This clonotype was counted many times. J is TRBJ1-2 and V is TRBV6-1; D remains ambiguous. Germline CDR1 reads MNHNS; CDR2 reads SASEGT. V was shortened by 2 bases and J by 0 bases, with 10 bases between the two germline ends. This CDR3 is built from 15 residues. The CDR3 here is CASSEHGQTNYGYTF. DNA for the CDR3: TGTGCCAGCAGTGAACATGGCCAGACTAACTATGGCTACACCTTC.

The V and J genes are TRBV9 and TRBJ2-5; D gene ambiguous. Trimming pared 0 bases from V and 5 bases from J, leaving 8 bases between. Germline values: CDR1 SGDLS, CDR2 YYNGEE. This CDR3 comprises 13 residues. CDR3 bases: TGTGCCAGCAGCGTAGATACGTGGGAGACCCAGTACTTC. It translates to CASSVDTWETQYF.

This clonotype has only a few counts. The chain combines TRBV24-1 with TRBJ2-5; 11 bases match TRBD1. The CDR3 totals 15 residues. V shed 1 base and J 5 bases; nucleotides not matched to a gene: 2. CDR1 is KGHDR and CDR2 is SFDVKD in the germline V gene. The CDR3 loop is CATSDFGTGGETQYF. Written as DNA, the CDR3 is TGTGCCACCAGTGATTTTGGGACAGGGGGTGAGACCCAGTACTTC.

There are many counts of this clonotype. J is TRBJ2-7 and V is TRBV6-1, with D uncertain. V was cut by 8 bases and J by 3 bases, with 20 bases left in between. Germline loops: CDR1 MNHNS, CDR2 SASEGT. This CDR3 comprises 15 residues. CDR3 nucleotides: TGTGCCAGCCACAGCCCCCGCCTTCTTAGCTACGAGCAGTACTTC. Amino acid sequence: CASHSPRLLSYEQYF.

The table lists this clonotype with many counts. This chain joins TRBV19 and TRBJ1-2; 8 positions agree with TRBD1. Germline CDR1 is LNHDA and CDR2 is SQIVND (reference sequence). The CDR3 extends over 13 amino acids. J lost 3 bases, V lost 8 bases, and 5 bases had no gene match. CDR3: CASRTGSHYGYTF. CDR3 coding DNA: TGTGCCAGTCGGACAGGGAGTCACTATGGCTACACCTTC.

The chain combines TRBV6-1 with TRBJ2-4, with D unresolved. The ends were cut back, 7 bases at V and 6 bases at J, with 10 bases in the middle. CDR3 length: 12 residues. Germline values: CDR1 MNHNS, CDR2 SASEGT. The CDR3: CASKSSVNIQYF. The DNA for the CDR3 is TGTGCCAGCAAATCGTCAGTAAACATTCAGTACTTC.

Worth noting for this clonotype: This sequence may be a read error, since a much larger clone differs from it by one base. This rearrangement joins TRBV15 to TRBJ2-7, with D hard to call. V lost 1 base, J lost 7 bases, and 17 bases lay in between. The germline V gene encodes CDR1 LNHNV and CDR2 YYDKDF (reference sequence). The CDR3 is made up of 15 amino acids. The CDR3 DNA reads as TGTGCCACCAGCAGAGCAGTCGGGTGGTACAATGAGCAGTACTTC. Residues: CATSRAVGWYNEQYF.

The sample holds a few counts of this clonotype. The CDR3 coding sequence is TGTGCCAGCAGTTGGCAGGGTACCCCCTACGAGCAGTACTTC. Its translation is CASSWQGTPYEQYF. V usage is TRBV28 and J usage is TRBJ2-7, with TRBD1 as a possible D gene (5 bases). Germline CDR1 MDHEN, CDR2 SYDVKM. There are 14 residues in the CDR3. With 4 bases removed from V and 2 bases from J, the gap between germline ends came to 12 bases.

Comment on this clonotype: The final CDR3 position lacks the conserved phenylalanine or tryptophan, pointing to a likely read error. This chain uses TRBV28 with TRBJ2-2, with D hard to call. The V gene's germline CDR1 is MDHEN and CDR2 SYDVKM. The CDR3 consists of 13 residues. Trimming stripped 7 bases from V and 1 base from J, with 7 bases between. This CDR3 reads CASIGQNTGELFS. The CDR3 DNA reads as TGTGCCAGCATAGGGCAGAACACCGGGGAGCTGTTTTCT.

Concerning this clonotype: A single base separates this from a much larger clone, so it may be a read error. This chain uses TRBV4-2 with TRBJ1-1; perhaps TRBD1 as D (6 bases). This CDR3 is built from 15 residues. Germline V gene data show CDR1 as LGHNA and CDR2 as YNFKEQ. Trimming took 3 bases from V and 3 from J, leaving 14 bases between them. CDR3 loop: CASSQLGTSDTEAFF. Here the CDR3 DNA reads TGTGCCAGCAGCCAGCTCGGGACATCGGACACTGAAGCTTTCTTT.

In this sample, this clonotype turned up many times. The V gene is TRBV12-3 or TRBV12-4, the J gene TRBJ2-7; no clear D. Trimming removed 1 base from V and 4 bases from J, with 11 bases in between. The CDR3 length is 14 residues. For the CDR3, the DNA is TGTGCCAGCAGTTTAGTAGGCGGAACTTACGAGCAGTACTTC. Encoded protein: CASSLVGGTYEQYF.

The CDR3 DNA follows: TGTGCCAGCAGTGCAGAAATCCCCGGGACTAATGAAAAACTGTTTTTT. This encodes CASSAEIPGTNEKLFF. This sequence joins TRBV12-3 or TRBV12-4 and TRBJ1-4, with unresolved D. This CDR3 comprises 16 residues. V lost 5 bases, J lost 2 bases, and 15 bases lay in between.

This clonotype has more than one count but fewer than ten. The DNA of the CDR3 is TGTGCCAGCAGCCCATGGACTACCCAAGAGACCCAGTACTTC. It translates to CASSPWTTQETQYF. V and J are TRBV13 and TRBJ2-5, with D possibly matching TRBD2 (6 bases). Deletions cut 5 bases from V and 1 base from J, with 11 bases between. CDR1 PRHDT and CDR2 FYEKMQ come from the germline V gene (reference sequence). This CDR3 comprises 14 residues.

This clonotype was detected once. The rearrangement uses TRBV7-2 and TRBJ2-4; the match to TRBD1 covers 8 bases. This CDR3 contains 14 residues. V gave up 3 bases and J gave up 9 bases; unmatched junction bases: 7. Germline V gene lookup returns CDR1 SGHTA and CDR2 FQGNSA. DNA of the CDR3: TGTGCCAGCAGCTTGGGCCAGGGGGCGGCCATTCAGTACTTC. Protein sequence: CASSLGQGAAIQYF.

A note on this clonotype: A much larger clone sits a single nucleotide away, making a read error possible. The chain has TRBV27 and TRBJ2-7; 12 positions agree with TRBD1. CDR1 and CDR2 (germline): MNHEY, SMNVEV (reference sequence). With 5 bases clipped from V and 5 bases from J, the junction kept 7 bases outside the gene matches. The CDR3 loop spans 15 amino acids. The CDR3 region is CASSRLGTGGDEQYF. CDR3 nucleotides: TGTGCCAGCAGTCGTTTGGGGACAGGGGGCGACGAGCAGTACTTC.

V is TRBV12-3 or TRBV12-4 and J is TRBJ2-1, with 7 bases identical to TRBD1. With V trimmed by 6 bases and J by 7 bases, 9 bases remained unmatched. The CDR3 sequence is 14 residues long. Here the CDR3 reads CASRPGGYRNEQFF. The DNA of the CDR3 is TGTGCCAGCAGGCCAGGGGGTTACAGGAATGAGCAGTTCTTC.

This clonotype occurred many times. The chain links TRBV5-5 to TRBJ1-4, with D possibly being TRBD1 (5 bases). Trimming stripped 2 bases from V and 7 bases from J, with 12 bases between. Germline CDR1 is SGHKS and CDR2 is YYEKEE (reference sequence). This CDR3 region has 14 residues. The CDR3 protein is CASSFLRDGEKLFF. CDR3 bases: TGTGCCAGCAGCTTCCTCAGGGATGGTGAAAAACTGTTTTTT.

In this sample, this clonotype turned up many times. This sequence joins TRBV2 and TRBJ2-2, with D possibly TRBD2 on 5 matching bases. Germline CDR1 reads SNHLY; CDR2 reads FYNNEI. The V gene lost 7 bases and the J gene lost 4 bases, with 10 bases spanning the gap. This CDR3 is built from 13 residues. The CDR3 protein is CASTGDSTGELFF. In DNA form, the CDR3 reads TGTGCCAGCACCGGGGATAGCACCGGGGAGCTGTTTTTT.

This clonotype has ten or more counts. One junction end disagrees with the germline gene, perhaps due to a read error. The rearrangement uses TRBV12-3 or TRBV12-4 and TRBJ2-7; possible D gene TRBD2, 5 bases. CDR3 size: 13 residues. This CDR3 is CASSLALPYEQYF. In DNA, the CDR3 is TGTGCCAGCAGCTTAGCGCTACCCTACGAGCAGTACTTC.

This clonotype showed up just a few times. Since no conserved phenylalanine or tryptophan closes the CDR3, a read error is the likely cause. No DNA is shown, since the ends of the CDR3 on it are uncertain; the CDR3 is the one TCRdb lists. The rearrangement joins TRBV28 to TRBJ2-1; TRBD1, the table's D call, was not compared with the DNA. The CDR3 length is 8 residues, termini included. Germline V lookup: CDR1 MDHEN, CDR2 SYDVKM. This CDR3 is CASRKCPL.

In its sample, this clonotype was seen a few times. J is TRBJ2-7 and V is TRBV11-2; TRBD1 matches 7 bases. CDR1 and CDR2 (germline): SGHAT, FQNNGV. The CDR3 has 16 amino acids. With 5 bases clipped from V and 7 bases from J, the junction kept 17 bases outside the gene matches. The CDR3 sequence: CASSQDWTGQSEEQYF. CDR3 DNA: TGTGCCAGCAGCCAGGATTGGACAGGCCAGAGCGAGGAGCAGTACTTC.

This clonotype has ten or more counts. The rearrangement joins TRBV12-3 or TRBV12-4 to TRBJ2-5; D uncertain. V shed 1 base and J shed 2 bases, with 5 bases lying between them. This CDR3 is 13 amino acids long. This CDR3 reads CASSLDWQETQYF. The CDR3 DNA reads as TGTGCCAGCAGTTTAGACTGGCAAGAGACCCAGTACTTC.